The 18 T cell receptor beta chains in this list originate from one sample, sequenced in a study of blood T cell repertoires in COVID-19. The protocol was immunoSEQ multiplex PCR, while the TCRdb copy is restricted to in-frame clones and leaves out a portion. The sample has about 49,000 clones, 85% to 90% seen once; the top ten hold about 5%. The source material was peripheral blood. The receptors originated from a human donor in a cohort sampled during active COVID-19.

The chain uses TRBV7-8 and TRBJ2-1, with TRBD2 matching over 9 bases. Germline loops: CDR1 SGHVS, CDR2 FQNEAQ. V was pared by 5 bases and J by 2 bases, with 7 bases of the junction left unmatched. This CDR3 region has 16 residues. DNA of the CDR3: TGTGCCAGCAGCCAAAAGGCTAGCGGGACCTACAATGAGCAGTTCTTC. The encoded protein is CASSQKASGTYNEQFF.

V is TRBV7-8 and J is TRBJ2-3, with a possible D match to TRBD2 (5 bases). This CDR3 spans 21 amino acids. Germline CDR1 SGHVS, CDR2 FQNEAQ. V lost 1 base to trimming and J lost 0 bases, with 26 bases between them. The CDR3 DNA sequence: TGTGCCAGCAGCTTAGTAAAACAGAAAACCTTAGCGATCTCTAGCACAGATACGCAGTATTTT. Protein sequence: CASSLVKQKTLAISSTDTQYF.

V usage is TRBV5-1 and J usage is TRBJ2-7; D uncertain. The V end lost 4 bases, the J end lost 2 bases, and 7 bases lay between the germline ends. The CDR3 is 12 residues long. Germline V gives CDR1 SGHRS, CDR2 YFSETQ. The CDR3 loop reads CASSLPTYEQYF. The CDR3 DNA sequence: TGCGCCAGCAGCCTTCCTACCTACGAGCAGTACTTC.

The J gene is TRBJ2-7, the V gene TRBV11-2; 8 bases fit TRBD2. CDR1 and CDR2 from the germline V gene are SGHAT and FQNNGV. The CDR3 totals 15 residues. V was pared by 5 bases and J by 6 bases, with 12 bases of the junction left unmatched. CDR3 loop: CASSPNLPGLGEQYF. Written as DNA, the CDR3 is TGTGCCAGCAGCCCAAACCTCCCGGGACTAGGCGAGCAGTACTTC.

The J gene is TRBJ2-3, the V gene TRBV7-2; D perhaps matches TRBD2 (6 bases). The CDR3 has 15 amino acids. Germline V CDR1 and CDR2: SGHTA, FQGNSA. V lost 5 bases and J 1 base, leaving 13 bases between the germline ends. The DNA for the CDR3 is TGTGCCAGCAGCCCTATCTCTAGCGGCACAGATACGCAGTATTTT. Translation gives CASSPISSGTDTQYF.

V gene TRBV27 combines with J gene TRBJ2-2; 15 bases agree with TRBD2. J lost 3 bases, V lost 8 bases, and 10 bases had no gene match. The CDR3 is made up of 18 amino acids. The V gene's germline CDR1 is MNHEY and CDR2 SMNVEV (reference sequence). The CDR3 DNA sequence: TGTGCCAGCCGAGGGACTAGCGGGAGGCTGAGCTACACCGGGGAGCTGTTTTTT. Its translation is CASRGTSGRLSYTGELFF.

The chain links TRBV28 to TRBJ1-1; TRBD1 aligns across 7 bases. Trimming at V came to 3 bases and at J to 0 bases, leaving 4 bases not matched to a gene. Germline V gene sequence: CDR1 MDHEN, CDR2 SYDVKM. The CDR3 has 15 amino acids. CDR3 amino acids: CASSLGQTMNTEAFF. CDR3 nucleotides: TGTGCCAGCAGTTTGGGACAGACGATGAACACTGAAGCTTTCTTT.

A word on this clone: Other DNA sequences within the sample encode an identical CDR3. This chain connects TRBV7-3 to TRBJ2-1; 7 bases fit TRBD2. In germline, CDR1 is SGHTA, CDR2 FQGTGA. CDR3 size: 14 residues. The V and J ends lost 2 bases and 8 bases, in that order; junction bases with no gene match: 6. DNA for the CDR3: TGTGCCAGCAGCTTAGGCGGGAGTGACGATGAGCAGTTCTTC. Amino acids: CASSLGGSDDEQFF.

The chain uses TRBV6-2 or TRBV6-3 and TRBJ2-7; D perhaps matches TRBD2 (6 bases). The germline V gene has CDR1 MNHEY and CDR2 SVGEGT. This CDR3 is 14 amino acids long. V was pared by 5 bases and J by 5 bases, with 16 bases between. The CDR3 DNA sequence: TGTGCCAGCAGTAGCGGGTATCTGCGGGACGAGCAGTACTTC. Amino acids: CASSSGYLRDEQYF.

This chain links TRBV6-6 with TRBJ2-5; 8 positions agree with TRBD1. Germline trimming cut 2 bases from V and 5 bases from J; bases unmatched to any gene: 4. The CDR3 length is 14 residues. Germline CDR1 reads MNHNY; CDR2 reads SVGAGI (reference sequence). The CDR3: CASSYRGQGETQYF. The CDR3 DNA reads TGTGCCAGCAGTTACCGTGGACAGGGTGAGACCCAGTACTTC.

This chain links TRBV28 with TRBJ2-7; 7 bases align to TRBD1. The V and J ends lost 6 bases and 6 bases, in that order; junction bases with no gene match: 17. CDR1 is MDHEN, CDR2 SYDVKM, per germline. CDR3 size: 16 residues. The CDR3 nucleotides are TGTGCCAGCAGACCCATGGGGCAGGGGGTTGGGGCCGAGCAGTACTTC. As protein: CASRPMGQGVGAEQYF. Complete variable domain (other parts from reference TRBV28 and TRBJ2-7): DVKVTQSSRYLVKRTGEKVFLECVQDMDHENMFWYRQDPGLGLRLIYFSYDVKMKEKGDIPEGYSVSREKKERFSLILESASTNQTSMYLCASRPMGQGVGAEQYFGPGTRLTVT.

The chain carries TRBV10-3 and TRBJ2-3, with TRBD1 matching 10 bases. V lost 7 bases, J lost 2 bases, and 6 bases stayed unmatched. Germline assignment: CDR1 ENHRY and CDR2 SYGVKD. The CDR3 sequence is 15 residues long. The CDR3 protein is CAIKPGQGSTDTQYF. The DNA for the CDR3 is TGTGCCATCAAACCGGGACAGGGGTCCACAGATACGCAGTATTTT.

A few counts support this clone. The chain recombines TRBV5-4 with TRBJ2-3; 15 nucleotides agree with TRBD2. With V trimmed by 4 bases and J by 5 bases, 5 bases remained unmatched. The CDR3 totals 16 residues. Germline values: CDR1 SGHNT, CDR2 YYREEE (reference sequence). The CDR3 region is CASSPGLAGGEDTQYF. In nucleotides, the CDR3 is TGTGCCAGCAGCCCGGGACTAGCGGGAGGAGAAGATACGCAGTATTTT.

CDR3: CASSLWDTSSNEQYF. CDR3 nucleotides: TGTGCCAGCAGCTTGTGGGACACCTCGTCCAACGAGCAGTACTTC. This chain connects TRBV5-5 to TRBJ2-7; tentatively, D is TRBD1 (6 bases). Germline V gene sequence: CDR1 SGHKS, CDR2 YYEKEE (reference sequence). The ends were cut back, 1 base at V and 5 bases at J, with 16 bases in the middle. The CDR3 covers 15 residues.

CDR3 region: CASSEVGGFNEQFF. The CDR3 bases are TGTGCCAGCAGTGAAGTGGGAGGTTTCAATGAGCAGTTCTTC. The rearrangement joins TRBV6-1 to TRBJ2-1, with TRBD2 as a possible D gene (6 bases). With 1 base removed from V and 6 bases from J, the gap between germline ends came to 10 bases. This CDR3 has 14 amino acids. Per germline, CDR1 MNHNS and CDR2 SASEGT.

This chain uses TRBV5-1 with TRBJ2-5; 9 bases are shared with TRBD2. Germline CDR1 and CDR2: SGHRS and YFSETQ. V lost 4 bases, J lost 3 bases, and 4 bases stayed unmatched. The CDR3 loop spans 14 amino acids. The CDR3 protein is CASSPIAGEETQYF. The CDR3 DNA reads TGCGCCAGCAGCCCCATAGCGGGAGAAGAGACCCAGTACTTC.

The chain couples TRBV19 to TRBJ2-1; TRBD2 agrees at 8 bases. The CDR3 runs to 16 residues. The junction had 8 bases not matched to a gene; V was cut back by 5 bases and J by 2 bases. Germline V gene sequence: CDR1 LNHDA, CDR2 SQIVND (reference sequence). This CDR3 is CASSPQAGATYNEQFF. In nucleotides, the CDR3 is TGTGCCAGTAGTCCTCAAGCGGGAGCCACCTACAATGAGCAGTTCTTC.

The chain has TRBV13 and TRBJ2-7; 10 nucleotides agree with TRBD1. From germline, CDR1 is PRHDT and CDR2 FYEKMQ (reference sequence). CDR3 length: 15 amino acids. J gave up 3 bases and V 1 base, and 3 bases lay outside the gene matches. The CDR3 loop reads CASSLEGQGSYEQYF. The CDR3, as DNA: TGTGCCAGCAGCTTAGAGGGACAGGGGAGCTACGAGCAGTACTTC.